This TCR beta chain was identified during a study of CD8+CD57+ T cells in acquired aplastic anemia. The wider study: Sorting CD4+ and CD8+ cells gave DNA averaging around 3 ug.

Patients included in sequencing had previously demonstrated CD8+CD57+ cell expansion by flow cytometry. Investigators profiled TCR beta VDJ and CDR3 from genomic DNA template. From the reads, TCRdb called clonotypes with MiXCR, one entry per CDR3 protein. The repertoire holds about 120,000 distinct CDR3 sequences, with approximately 61% as singletons. About this clonotype: Its antigen is unknown.

Study results and caveats: Patients and controls were found to share 25 to 30 CD8+ CDR3 sequences. Any difference that existed in CD8+ Simpson's diversity between patients and controls was not significant.

What was sequenced was sorted CD4+, CD8+, or CD8+CD57+ T cells (not recorded which) from PBMCs. This sequence was found in a human donor with aplastic anemia.

The CDR3 region is CASSLGEGSDYGYTF. The DNA for the CDR3 is TGTGCCAGCAGCTTGGGTGAGGGGTCGGACTATGGCTACACCTTC. The chain recombines TRBV7-9 with TRBJ1-2, with D possibly TRBD1 on 5 matching bases. Between the trimmed V and J ends, which lost 3 bases and 3 bases, there was a span of 14 bases. The CDR3 has 15 residues. CDR1 is SEHNR and CDR2 is FQNEAQ in the germline V gene (reference sequence). Full variable domain (outside the CDR3, taken from reference TRBV7-9 and TRBJ1-2): DTGVSQNPRHKITKRGQNVTFRCDPISEHNRLYWYRQTLGQGPEFLTYFQNEAQLEKSRLLSDRFSAERPKGSFSTLEIQRTEQGDSAMYLCASSLGEGSDYGYTFGSGTRLTVV.